Following are 5 T cell receptor beta chains from one sample sequenced in a study of post-analysis software for immune sequencing data. Their antigen targets remain unknown. Carried by the TCR beta cDNA libraries were unique molecular identifiers. Using its own MiXCR run on the PCR reads, TCRdb lists one record per CDR3 protein. The table lists hundreds of thousands of distinct CDR3 sequences, 25% to 30% of them singletons. General study points: TRBV5-6, TRBV5-1 and TRBV20-1 belonged to a set of about five TRBV segments that were more frequent in patients than controls.

The sample was blood. The receptors come from a girl under 18 with multiple sclerosis.

This clonotype was counted a single time. V usage is TRBV2 and J usage is TRBJ1-1; D not resolved. CDR3 size: 11 residues. Trimming stripped 8 bases from V and 2 bases from J, with 6 bases between. Germline lookup yields CDR1 SNHLY and CDR2 FYNNEI. For the CDR3, the DNA is TGTGCCAGCGGCAGTAACACTGAAGCTTTCTTT. Translating gives CASGSNTEAFF.

The V and J genes are TRBV7-2 and TRBJ2-7; D unresolved. Trimming took 6 bases from V and 3 from J, leaving 15 bases between them. CDR3 length: 14 residues. The V gene's germline CDR1 is SGHTA and CDR2 FQGNSA. The DNA of the CDR3 is TGTGCCAGCAGAACGGGTCCAGGCCTCTACGAGCAGTACTTC. Translating it yields CASRTGPGLYEQYF. The whole variable domain, filled in from reference TRBV7-2 and TRBJ2-7, reads GAGVSQSPSNKVTEKGKDVELRCDPISGHTALYWYRQSLGQGLEFLIYFQGNSAPDKSGLPSDRFSAERTGGSVSTLTIQRTQQEDSAVYLCASRTGPGLYEQYFGPGTRLTVT.

About this clonotype itself: Since a much larger clone is just one base distant, this may be a read error. The chain uses TRBV20-1 and TRBJ2-7; D may match TRBD1 or TRBD2 (5 bases each). Germline-derived CDR1 and CDR2 are DFQATT and SNEGSKA (reference sequence). This CDR3 region has 13 residues. Trimming pared 8 bases from V and 5 bases from J, leaving 19 bases between. This CDR3 is CSQRGAGIHEQYF. CDR3 in DNA: TGCAGTCAAAGAGGGGCAGGGATCCACGAGCAGTACTTC.

The chain uses TRBV7-9 and TRBJ1-1, with D uncertain. Germline CDR1 is SEHNR and CDR2 is FQNEAQ (reference sequence). V was cut by 8 bases and J by 6 bases, with 13 bases left in between. This CDR3 has 12 amino acids. Written as DNA, the CDR3 is TGTGCCAGCCGCACGGGAAGTCCTGAAGCTTTCTTT. Its protein is CASRTGSPEAFF.

V usage is TRBV27 and J usage is TRBJ2-1; TRBD2 matches 7 bases. CDR1 is MNHEY and CDR2 is SMNVEV in the germline V gene (reference sequence). V dropped 0 bases and J dropped 3; count of bases not matched to a gene: 5. The CDR3 is made up of 16 amino acids. The CDR3 here is CASSLSVGLVYNEQFF. The CDR3 nucleotides read TGTGCCAGCAGTTTATCGGTCGGACTAGTCTACAATGAGCAGTTCTTC.